These T cell receptor beta chains were read from a single sample in a study of blood T cell repertoires in COVID-19. Measured with immunoSEQ multiplex PCR; TCRdb has only the in-frame clones, and not every one. The data contain approximately 170,000 clones, approximately 86% of them singletons. Sequencing was performed on peripheral blood. These receptors originate from a woman of 80 years or more with active or convalescent COVID-19. Both conserved end residues are part of each CDR3. Fields, in order: V gene, D gene, J gene, clone size, CDR3 protein, CDR3 DNA. A D gene is named only where the DNA matches it firmly. Not all rows give a size; the values are once, few, many and, for expanded clones, a class.

>TRBV7-6|NA|TRBJ1-2|NA
CASSLGQGSYGYTF
TGTGCCAGCAGCTTAGGGCAGGGTAGCTATGGCTACACCTTC
>TRBV27|TRBD1|TRBJ1-2|NA
CATSTGIYGYTF
TGTGCCACCTCGACAGGGATCTATGGCTACACCTTC
>TRBV5-1|NA|TRBJ2-5|NA
CASSLDSSGTQYF
TGCGCCAGCAGCTTGGACTCATCGGGGACCCAGTACTTC
>TRBV6-5|TRBD2|TRBJ2-7|once
CASSSFSGTPYEQYF
TGTGCCAGCAGCTCGTTTAGCGGGACCCCTTACGAGCAGTACTTC
>TRBV19|TRBD1|TRBJ2-3|NA
CASSLRTGLTTGTQYF
TGTGCCAGTAGTCTCCGGACAGGGCTTACCACGGGGACGCAGTATTTT
>TRBV7-9|NA|TRBJ1-1|NA
CASSLQQGNTEAFF
TGTGCCAGCAGCTTACAACAGGGGAACACTGAAGCTTTCTTT
>TRBV5-1|NA|TRBJ1-6|NA
CASSLSGDAGNSPLHF
TGCGCCAGCAGCTTGTCGGGGGACGCGGGGAATTCACCCCTCCACTTT
>TRBV6-7|TRBD2|TRBJ2-1|NA
CASSYSISAGGYNEQFF
TGTGCCAGCAGTTACTCGATCTCAGCGGGAGGCTACAATGAGCAGTTCTTC
>TRBV2|NA|TRBJ1-2|NA
CASSTGPVYYGYTF
TGTGCCAGCAGTACAGGGCCCGTGTACTATGGCTACACCTTC
>TRBV28|NA|TRBJ1-5|NA
CASSRTDSNQPQHF
TGTGCCAGCAGCCGGACTGACAGCAATCAGCCCCAGCATTTT
>TRBV28|TRBD1|TRBJ1-2|once
CASSLQHPPTGPYGYTF
TGTGCCAGCAGTTTACAGCACCCCCCGACAGGGCCCTATGGCTACACCTTC
>TRBV7-9|TRBD1|TRBJ2-4|NA
CASSLVGTAINIQYF
TGTGCCAGCAGCTTAGTTGGGACAGCTATAAACATTCAGTACTTC
>TRBV5-1|TRBD1|TRBJ2-2|NA
CASTPDRAGGELFF
TGCGCCAGCACCCCGGACAGGGCGGGCGGGGAGCTGTTTTTT
>TRBV28|NA|TRBJ1-2|once
CASNDEGFGYTF
TGTGCCAGCAACGACGAGGGTTTTGGCTACACCTTC
>TRBV28|NA|TRBJ1-5|NA
CASSLRQVLSNQPQHF
TGTGCCAGCAGTTTACGGCAGGTCCTTAGCAATCAGCCCCAGCATTTT
>TRBV30|NA|TRBJ2-7|NA
CAWSNGGVSYEQYF
TGTGCCTGGAGTAACGGCGGGGTCTCCTACGAGCAGTACTTC
>TRBV19|NA|TRBJ2-2|NA
CASSPLRQNGELFF
TGTGCCAGTAGTCCTCTCAGACAGAACGGGGAGCTGTTTTTT
>TRBV10-2|TRBD2|TRBJ2-1|NA
CASRKTSGAYNEQFF
TGCGCCAGCAGAAAGACTAGCGGGGCATACAATGAGCAGTTCTTC
>TRBV5-4|TRBD1|TRBJ1-2|NA
CASSFPAGQAYGYTF
TGTGCCAGCAGCTTCCCTGCGGGACAGGCCTATGGCTACACCTTC
>TRBV28|NA|TRBJ2-1|NA
CASSLDGMIYNEQFF
TGTGCCAGCAGTTTGGACGGGATGATCTACAATGAGCAGTTCTTC
>TRBV19|TRBD2|TRBJ2-1|NA
CASGKGLAGAVDEQFF
TGTGCCAGTGGGAAGGGGCTAGCGGGAGCGGTCGATGAGCAGTTCTTC
>TRBV3-1/TRBV3-2|NA|TRBJ1-2|NA
CASSQEDRGLVKGYTF
TGTGCCAGCAGCCAAGAAGATAGAGGCCTCGTAAAGGGCTACACCTTC
>TRBV7-9|NA|TRBJ1-4|NA
CASSPGTSNEKLFF
TGTGCCAGCAGCCCCGGGACATCGAATGAAAAACTGTTTTTT
>TRBV12-3/TRBV12-4|NA|TRBJ1-1|NA
CASRRGTEAFF
TGTGCCAGCAGGCGGGGGACTGAAGCTTTCTTT
>TRBV4-1|NA|TRBJ1-5|once
CASSPWGHLSNQPQHF
TGCGCCAGCAGCCCCTGGGGGCACCTGAGCAATCAGCCCCAGCATTTT
>TRBV3-1/TRBV3-2|NA|TRBJ1-5|NA
CASSQDDRGAINQPQHF
TGTGCCAGCAGCCAAGACGATCGGGGGGCGATAAATCAGCCCCAGCATTTT
>TRBV24-1|TRBD1|TRBJ1-6|NA
CATSVGDRNANSPLHF
TGTGCCACCAGTGTTGGGGACAGGAACGCTAATTCACCCCTCCACTTT
>TRBV2|NA|TRBJ1-4|NA
CAGLEGINEKLFF
TGTGCCGGTCTGGAGGGGATCAATGAAAAACTGTTTTTT
>TRBV10-3|TRBD1|TRBJ1-6|many
CAIRDRENSPLHF
TGTGCCATCAGGGACAGGGAGAATTCACCCCTCCACTTT
>TRBV5-4|TRBD2|TRBJ2-3|NA
CASSLGSGSNLDTQYF
TGTGCCAGCAGCTTGGGTAGCGGGAGTAACTTGGATACGCAGTATTTT
>TRBV19|TRBD2|TRBJ2-1|NA
CASSVLRLADSYNEQFF
TGTGCCAGTAGTGTCCTGAGACTAGCGGATTCCTACAATGAGCAGTTCTTC
>TRBV6-2/TRBV6-3|TRBD2|TRBJ2-5|NA
CASSFGTSGGTQYF
TGTGCCAGCAGTTTCGGGACTAGCGGGGGGACCCAGTACTTC
>TRBV5-1|TRBD1|TRBJ1-1|NA
CASSLEGQGDTEAFF
TGCGCCAGCAGCTTGGAGGGCCAGGGGGACACTGAAGCTTTCTTT
>TRBV5-1|TRBD2|TRBJ2-7|NA
CASSHTSAAYEQYF
TGCGCCAGCAGCCACACTAGCGCTGCCTACGAGCAGTACTTC
>TRBV28|NA|TRBJ2-1|few
CASSLGAENEQFF
TGTGCCAGCAGTTTGGGGGCAGAGAATGAGCAGTTCTTC
>TRBV28|TRBD1|TRBJ2-7|NA
CASSLGTARHEQYF
TGTGCCAGCAGTTTAGGGACAGCTCGCCACGAGCAGTACTTC
>TRBV7-3|NA|TRBJ1-4|few
CASSPNQRSTNEKLFF
TGTGCCAGCAGCCCAAACCAAAGGAGTACTAATGAAAAACTGTTTTTT
>TRBV2|TRBD1|TRBJ1-1|NA
CAMDRGLLGTEAFF
TGTGCCATGGACAGGGGGCTTTTGGGCACTGAAGCTTTCTTT
>TRBV5-1|TRBD1|TRBJ1-1|NA
CASSIWTGGSTEAFF
TGCGCCAGCAGCATTTGGACAGGGGGCTCGACTGAAGCTTTCTTT
>TRBV5-1|NA|TRBJ1-5|NA
CASSPRGGDQPQHF
TGCGCCAGCAGCCCCCGGGGGGGGGATCAGCCCCAGCATTTT
>TRBV2|TRBD1|TRBJ1-2|NA
CASSGSRTGAGIYTF
TGTGCCAGCAGTGGATCCAGGACAGGGGCCGGTATCTACACCTTC
>TRBV3-1/TRBV3-2|NA|TRBJ2-3|NA
CASSQDRGRAGPDTQYF
TGTGCCAGCAGCCAAGATAGAGGCAGGGCTGGCCCAGATACGCAGTATTTT
>TRBV3-1/TRBV3-2|NA|TRBJ1-6|NA
CASSQGGAGNMNSPLHF
TGTGCCAGCAGCCAGGGGGGGGCAGGGAATATGAATTCACCCCTCCACTTT
>TRBV7-7|TRBD1|TRBJ1-4|NA
CALPTGVREKLFF
TGTGCCCTCCCGACAGGGGTACGGGAAAAACTGTTTTTT